The 11 T cell receptor beta chains below come from one sample, sequenced in a study of cytomegalovirus exposure and HLA in healthy donors. TCRdb's table, derived via immunoSEQ multiplex PCR, lists solely in-frame clones and lacks some. This table holds some 200,000 clones, under 95% found once. Sequencing input: PBMCs. Source of these receptors: a woman aged 18-29 years in good health and CMV-seronegative.

The chain carries TRBV30 and TRBJ2-5, with 7 positions matching TRBD2. The CDR3 consists of 15 residues. From germline, CDR1 is GTSNPN and CDR2 SVGIG (reference sequence). J was trimmed by 4 bases and V by 8 bases; bases with no gene match: 16. The CDR3 nucleotides are TGTGCCGGTATAGCGGGTCCGGGGGGTAGAGAGACCCAGTACTTC. This codes for CAGIAGPGGRETQYF.

CDR3 region: CASSQIGRLAYGYTF. The DNA of the CDR3 is TGCGCCAGCAGCCAAATAGGGAGACTAGCTTATGGCTACACCTTC. V usage is TRBV4-1 and J usage is TRBJ1-2, with D unresolved. The CDR3 runs to 15 residues. Germline CDR1 reads MGHRA; CDR2 reads YSYEKL. V dropped 2 bases and J dropped 5 bases, with 15 bases sitting between them.

The V gene is TRBV5-6, the J gene TRBJ2-7, with D maybe TRBD1 (5 bases). CDR3 length: 14 amino acids. Trimming took 2 bases from V and 3 from J, leaving 12 bases between them. Germline V gene sequence: CDR1 SGHDT, CDR2 YYEEEE. The CDR3 protein is CASSFLTGDYEQYF. As DNA, the CDR3 is TGTGCCAGCAGCTTTTTAACAGGAGACTACGAGCAGTACTTC.

The J gene is TRBJ2-1, the V gene TRBV30; 8 nucleotides match TRBD2. J lost 2 bases, V lost 3 bases, and 6 bases had no gene match. Germline assignment: CDR1 GTSNPN and CDR2 SVGIG (reference sequence). The CDR3 spans 15 residues. The CDR3 reads CAWRLGTRPYNEQFF. The CDR3 bases are TGTGCCTGGAGGTTGGGGACTAGGCCCTACAATGAGCAGTTCTTC. The full variable domain, in which reference TRBV30 and TRBJ2-1 provide the parts outside the CDR3, is SQTIHQWPATLVQPVGSPLSLECTVEGTSNPNLYWYRQAAGRGLQLLFYSVGIGQISSEVPQNLSASRPQDRQFILSSKKLLLSDSGFYLCAWRLGTRPYNEQFFGPGTRLTVL.

The chain is built from TRBV7-8 and TRBJ1-3, with a tentative D call TRBD1 (6 bases). From germline, CDR1 is SGHVS and CDR2 FQNEAQ. The CDR3 length is 18 residues. V lost 0 bases to trimming and J lost 0 bases, with 15 bases between them. CDR3 sequence: CASSLAPGTGLSGNTIYF. CDR3 bases: TGTGCCAGCAGCTTAGCGCCAGGTACAGGGCTCTCTGGAAACACCATATATTTT.

The chain carries TRBV6-1 and TRBJ1-3, with 7 bases lining up with TRBD1. The CDR3 length is 14 residues. V shed 8 bases and J 2 bases; nucleotides not matched to a gene: 6. Germline V lookup: CDR1 MNHNS, CDR2 SASEGT. CDR3 protein: CASETGTAGNTIYF. In nucleotides, the CDR3 is TGTGCCAGCGAGACCGGGACAGCTGGAAACACCATATATTTT.

This chain links TRBV19 with TRBJ1-2, with TRBD1 identical over 8 bases. CDR3 length: 14 residues. Germline V CDR1 and CDR2: LNHDA, SQIVND (reference sequence). The trim removed 7 bases at V and 2 bases at J, leaving 6 bases unmatched. The CDR3, as DNA: TGTGCCAGTAACGACAGGGGCGGCAACTATGGCTACACCTTC. Amino acids: CASNDRGGNYGYTF. The whole variable domain, remainder taken from reference TRBV19 and TRBJ1-2, is DGGITQSPKYLFRKEGQNVTLSCEQNLNHDAMYWYRQDPGQGLRLIYYSQIVNDFQKGDIAEGYSVSREKKESFPLTVTSAQKNPTAFYLCASNDRGGNYGYTFGSGTRLTVV.

The chain employs TRBV11-3 and TRBJ1-1, with D maybe TRBD1 (6 bases). CDR3 length: 12 residues. Germline assignment: CDR1 SGHNT and CDR2 YENEEA. Trimming removed 4 bases from V and 5 bases from J, with 8 bases in between. CDR3 nucleotide sequence: TGTGCCAGCAGCTCAGGGGAAACTGAAGCTTTCTTT. Translating gives CASSSGETEAFF.

The J gene is TRBJ1-1, the V gene TRBV9; D unresolved. This CDR3 is built from 14 residues. V was trimmed by 0 bases and J by 1 base, leaving 7 bases between them. Germline CDR1 is SGDLS and CDR2 is YYNGEE. The CDR3 DNA follows: TGTGCCAGCAGCGTAGCCTCAGGGAACACTGAAGCTTTCTTT. It codes for CASSVASGNTEAFF. The whole variable domain, filled in from reference TRBV9 and TRBJ1-1, reads DSGVTQTPKHLITATGQRVTLRCSPRSGDLSVYWYQQSLDQGLQFLIQYYNGEERAKGNILERFSAQQFPDLHSELNLSSLELGDSALYFCASSVASGNTEAFFGQGTRLTVV.

The rearrangement uses TRBV7-6 and TRBJ1-1, with a possible D match to TRBD1 (6 bases). Between the trimmed V and J ends, which lost 5 bases and 7 bases, there was a span of 20 bases. This CDR3 has 15 amino acids. Per germline, CDR1 SGHVS and CDR2 FNYEAQ. The CDR3 loop is CASSPSRTGGLEAFF. In DNA, the CDR3 is TGTGCCAGCAGCCCGTCACGGACGGGGGGCCTTGAAGCTTTCTTT.

The V gene is TRBV19, the J gene TRBJ1-4; D gene ambiguous. In germline, CDR1 is LNHDA, CDR2 SQIVND (reference sequence). The ends were cut back, 7 bases at V and 8 bases at J, with 14 bases in the middle. This CDR3 has 13 amino acids. CDR3 residues: CASTEATGEKLFF. CDR3 coding DNA: TGTGCCAGTACCGAGGCAACCGGGGAAAAACTGTTTTTT. The full variable domain, completed using reference TRBV19 and TRBJ1-4, is DGGITQSPKYLFRKEGQNVTLSCEQNLNHDAMYWYRQDPGQGLRLIYYSQIVNDFQKGDIAEGYSVSREKKESFPLTVTSAQKNPTAFYLCASTEATGEKLFFGSGTQLSVL.